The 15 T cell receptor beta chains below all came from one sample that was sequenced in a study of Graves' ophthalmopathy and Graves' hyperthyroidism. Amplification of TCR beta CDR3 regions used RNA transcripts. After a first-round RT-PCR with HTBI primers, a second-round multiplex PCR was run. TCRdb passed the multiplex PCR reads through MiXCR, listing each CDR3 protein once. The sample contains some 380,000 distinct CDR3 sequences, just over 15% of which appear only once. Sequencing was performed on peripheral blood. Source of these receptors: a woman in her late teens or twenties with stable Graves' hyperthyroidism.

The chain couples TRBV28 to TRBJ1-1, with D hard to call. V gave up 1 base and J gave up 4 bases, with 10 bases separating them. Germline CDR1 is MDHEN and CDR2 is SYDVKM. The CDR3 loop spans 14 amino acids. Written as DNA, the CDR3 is TGTGCCAGCAGTTTATATGGGGTAGGCACTGAAGCTTTCTTT. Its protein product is CASSLYGVGTEAFF.

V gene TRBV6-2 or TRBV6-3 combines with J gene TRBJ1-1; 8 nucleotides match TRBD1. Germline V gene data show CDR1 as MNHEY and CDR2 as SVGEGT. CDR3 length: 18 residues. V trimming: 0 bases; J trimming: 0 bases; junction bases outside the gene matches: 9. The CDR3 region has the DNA TGTGCCAGCAGTTACTCGGATGCGCAGGGGGCTATGAACACTGAAGCTTTCTTT. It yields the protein CASSYSDAQGAMNTEAFF.

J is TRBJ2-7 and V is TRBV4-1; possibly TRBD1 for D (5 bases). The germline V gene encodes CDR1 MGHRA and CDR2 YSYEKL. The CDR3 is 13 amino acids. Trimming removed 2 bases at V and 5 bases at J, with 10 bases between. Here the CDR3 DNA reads TGCGCCAGCAGCCAACAGGGTACAGACGAGCAGTACTTC. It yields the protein CASSQQGTDEQYF.

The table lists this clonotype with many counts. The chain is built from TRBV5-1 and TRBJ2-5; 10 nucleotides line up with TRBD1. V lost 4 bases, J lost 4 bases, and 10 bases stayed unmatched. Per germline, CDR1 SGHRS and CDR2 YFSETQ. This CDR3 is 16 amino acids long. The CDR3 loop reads CASSRTGTGEVETQYF. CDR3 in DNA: TGCGCCAGCAGCAGAACAGGGACAGGGGAGGTAGAGACCCAGTACTTC.

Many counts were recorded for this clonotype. The CDR3 here is CATSGRTGYGYTF. Here the CDR3 DNA reads TGTGCCACCAGCGGTAGGACAGGTTATGGCTACACCTTC. V and J are TRBV15 and TRBJ1-2, with TRBD1 identical over 7 bases. The CDR3 runs to 13 residues. Germline assignment: CDR1 LNHNV and CDR2 YYDKDF (reference sequence). V dropped 5 bases and J dropped 5; count of bases not matched to a gene: 5.

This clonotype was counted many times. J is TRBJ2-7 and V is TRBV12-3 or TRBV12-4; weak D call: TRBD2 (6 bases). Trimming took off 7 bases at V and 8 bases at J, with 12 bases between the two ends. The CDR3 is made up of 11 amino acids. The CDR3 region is CASTPGTQQYF. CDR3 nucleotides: TGTGCCAGCACTCCTGGGACTCAGCAGTACTTC.

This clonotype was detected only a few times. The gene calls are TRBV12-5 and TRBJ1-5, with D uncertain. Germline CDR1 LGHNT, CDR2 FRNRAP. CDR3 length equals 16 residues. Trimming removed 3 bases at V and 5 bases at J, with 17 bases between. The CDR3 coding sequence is TGTGCTAGTGGTTTCAATATGGTGGCCTCGGATCAGCCCCAGCATTTT. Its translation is CASGFNMVASDQPQHF.

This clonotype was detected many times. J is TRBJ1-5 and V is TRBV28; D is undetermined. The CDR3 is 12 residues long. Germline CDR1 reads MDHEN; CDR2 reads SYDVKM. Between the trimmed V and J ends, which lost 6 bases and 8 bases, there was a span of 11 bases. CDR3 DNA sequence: TGTGCCAGCAGCAAGGAGGTGAAGCCCCAGCATTTT. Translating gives CASSKEVKPQHF.

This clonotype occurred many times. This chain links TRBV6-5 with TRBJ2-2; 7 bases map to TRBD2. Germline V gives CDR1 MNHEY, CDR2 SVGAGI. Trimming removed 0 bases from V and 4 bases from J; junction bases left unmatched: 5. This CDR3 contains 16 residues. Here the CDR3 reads CASSYSRTSGTGELFF. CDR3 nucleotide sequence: TGTGCCAGCAGTTACTCACGGACTAGTGGCACCGGGGAGCTGTTTTTT.

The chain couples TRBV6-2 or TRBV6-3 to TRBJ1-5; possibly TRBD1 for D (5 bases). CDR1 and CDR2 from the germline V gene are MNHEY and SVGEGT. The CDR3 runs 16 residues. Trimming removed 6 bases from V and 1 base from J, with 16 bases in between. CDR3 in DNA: TGTGCCAGCAGCGAATGGGCCCGGGACAGCAATCAGCCCCAGCATTTT. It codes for CASSEWARDSNQPQHF.

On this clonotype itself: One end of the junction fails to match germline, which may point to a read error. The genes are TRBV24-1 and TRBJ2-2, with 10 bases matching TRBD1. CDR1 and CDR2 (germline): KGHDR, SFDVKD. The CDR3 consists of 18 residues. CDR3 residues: CATSDLGRQGADTGELLF. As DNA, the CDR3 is TGTGCCACCAGTGATTTAGGGAGACAGGGGGCGGACACCGGGGAGCTGCTTTTT.

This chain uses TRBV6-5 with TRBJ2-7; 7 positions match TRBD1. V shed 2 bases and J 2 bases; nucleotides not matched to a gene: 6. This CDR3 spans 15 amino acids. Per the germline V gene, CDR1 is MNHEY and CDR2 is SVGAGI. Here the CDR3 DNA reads TGTGCCAGCAGTTACGCAGGACAGGCCACCTACGAGCAGTACTTC. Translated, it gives CASSYAGQATYEQYF.

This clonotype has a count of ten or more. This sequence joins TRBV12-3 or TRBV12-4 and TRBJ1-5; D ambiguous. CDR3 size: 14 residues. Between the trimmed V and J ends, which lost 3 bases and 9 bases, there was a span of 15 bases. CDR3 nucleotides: TGTGCCAGCAGTTTGCGTGGGGTGGCACCGCCCCAGCATTTT. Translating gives CASSLRGVAPPQHF.

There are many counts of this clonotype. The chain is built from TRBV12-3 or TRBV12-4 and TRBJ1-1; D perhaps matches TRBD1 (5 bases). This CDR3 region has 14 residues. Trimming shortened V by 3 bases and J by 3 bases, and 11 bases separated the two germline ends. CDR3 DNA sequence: TGTGCCAGCAGTTTGCGGTGGGGGGACACTGAAGCTTTCTTT. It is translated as CASSLRWGDTEAFF.

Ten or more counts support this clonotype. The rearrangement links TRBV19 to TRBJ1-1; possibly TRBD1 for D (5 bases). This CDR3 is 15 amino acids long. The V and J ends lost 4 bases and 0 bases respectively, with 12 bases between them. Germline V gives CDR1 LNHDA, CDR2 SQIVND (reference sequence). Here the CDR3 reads CASSTPGRVNTEAFF. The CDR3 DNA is TGTGCCAGTAGTACCCCGGGACGGGTGAACACTGAAGCTTTCTTT.